The present T cell receptor (beta chain) was sequenced within a study of identical twins. This clonotype was seen many times. Carrying unique molecular identifiers, the cDNA also gained a universal primer site through template switching. TCRdb re-derived calls from the 5' RACE reads in MiXCR, one entry per CDR3 protein. The sample has 350,000 or so distinct CDR3 sequences; roughly 9% are singletons. CDR1 is MRHNA, CDR2 SNTAGT, per germline. The CDR3 runs to 17 residues. Trimming cost V 0 bases and J 2 bases; bases outside gene matches: 7. Among all donors, each was a healthy Caucasian. Sequencing used naive T cells sorted from blood. The V call is TRBV6-4, the J call TRBJ2-3, with 8 bases aligning to TRBD2. The receptor was derived from a woman between 45 and 65 years old in good health. The CDR3 loop reads CASSDSASGYHTDTQYF. As DNA, the CDR3 is TGTGCCAGCAGTGACTCCGCTAGCGGGTACCACACAGATACGCAGTATTTT.